Below are 30 T cell receptor beta chains sequenced from a single sample in a study of T cells in Graves' hyperthyroidism and ophthalmopathy. Using RNA transcripts as the source, TCR beta CDR3 regions were amplified. In the first-round RT-PCR of the TCR CDR3, the HTBI primer set was used. Via MiXCR, TCRdb re-called the multiplex PCR reads, giving one row per CDR3 protein. The sample records 500,000 to 750,000 distinct CDR3 sequences, approximately 14% being singletons. Sequencing used blood. These receptor sequences come from a woman between 25 and 40 years old with Graves' hyperthyroidism.

The CDR3, as DNA: TGCAGTGCTAGAGATCCGGCGGGAAACTCCTACAATGAGCAGTTCTTC. Protein product: CSARDPAGNSYNEQFF. The chain joins TRBV20-1 to TRBJ2-1, with a possible D match to TRBD2 (6 bases). CDR1 is DFQATT, CDR2 SNEGSKA, per germline (reference sequence). The CDR3 loop spans 16 amino acids. The V end lost 0 bases, the J end lost 0 bases, and 12 bases lay between the germline ends.

J is TRBJ2-1 and V is TRBV4-1, with 7 bases lining up with TRBD2. Germline trimming cut 0 bases from V and 2 bases from J; bases unmatched to any gene: 7. Germline lookup yields CDR1 MGHRA and CDR2 YSYEKL. The CDR3 is 17 residues long. CDR3 sequence (DNA): TGCGCCAGCAGCCAAGATCTGTCGGCGGGAGCCTACAATGAGCAGTTCTTC. Residues: CASSQDLSAGAYNEQFF.

This clonotype was seen more than once but under ten times. The genes are TRBV28 and TRBJ1-1, with TRBD1 matching 12 bases. Per the germline V gene, CDR1 is MDHEN and CDR2 is SYDVKM. The CDR3 contains 15 residues. Germline trimming cut 7 bases from V and 4 bases from J; bases unmatched to any gene: 7. CDR3 residues: CASNPGQGAVTEAFF. The CDR3 nucleotides read TGTGCCAGCAACCCGGGACAGGGGGCAGTCACTGAAGCTTTCTTT.

This rearrangement joins TRBV7-3 to TRBJ2-3, with 11 bases lining up with TRBD2. This CDR3 comprises 18 residues. Germline CDR1 reads SGHTA; CDR2 reads FQGTGA. J gave up 4 bases and V 1 base, and 10 bases lay outside the gene matches. CDR3 nucleotide sequence: TGTGCCAGCAGCTTAAGCGTCAGTAGCGGGAGGGCATCAGATACGCAGTATTTT. This translates into CASSLSVSSGRASDTQYF.

This clonotype was recorded a few times. The chain is built from TRBV5-1 and TRBJ2-1; D perhaps matches TRBD2 (6 bases). The germline CDR1 and CDR2 sequences are SGHRS and YFSETQ. The V gene lost 5 bases and the J gene lost 3 bases, with 15 bases spanning the gap. CDR3 length: 15 amino acids. The CDR3 loop reads CASSGGKEDYNEQFF. In DNA form, the CDR3 reads TGCGCCAGCAGTGGCGGGAAGGAAGACTACAATGAGCAGTTCTTC.

This clonotype was counted many times. V and J are TRBV6-5 and TRBJ2-5; TRBD1 is a possible D gene (6 bases). The V and J ends lost 4 bases and 12 bases respectively, with 12 bases between them. The CDR3 totals 11 residues. Germline values: CDR1 MNHEY, CDR2 SVGAGI. CDR3 DNA sequence: TGTGCCAGCAGTTCAGGGGCCTCGGAGTACTTC. Translated: CASSSGASEYF.

At least ten counts were recorded for this clonotype. The V gene is TRBV18, the J gene TRBJ1-1; D is unresolved. Germline-derived CDR1 and CDR2 are KGHSH and LQKENI. Trimming removed 3 bases at V and 2 bases at J, with 10 bases between. The CDR3 is 14 amino acids. The CDR3 nucleotides read TGTGCCAGCTCACCGTCGGCGGATAACACTGAAGCTTTCTTT. Translation gives CASSPSADNTEAFF.

This clonotype came up a few times. This could be a read error, since a much larger clone is one nucleotide away. The chain employs TRBV11-3 and TRBJ2-1; D possibly uses TRBD1 or TRBD2 (6 bases each). The V gene lost 10 bases and the J gene lost 9 bases, with 13 bases spanning the gap. Germline V lookup: CDR1 SGHNT, CDR2 YENEEA. The CDR3 spans 11 residues. CDR3 DNA: TGTGCCACTTGGGGGGACACTGAGCAGTTCTTC. Its protein product is CATWGDTEQFF.

The chain joins TRBV7-2 to TRBJ2-7; TRBD2 matches at 12 bases. Germline CDR1 reads SGHTA; CDR2 reads FQGNSA. J was trimmed by 3 bases and V by 3 bases; bases with no gene match: 9. The CDR3 is made up of 17 amino acids. This CDR3 is CASSLEASGRAIYEQYF. In DNA, the CDR3 is TGTGCCAGCAGCTTGGAGGCTAGCGGGAGGGCCATCTACGAGCAGTACTTC.

The chain has TRBV6-2 or TRBV6-3 and TRBJ2-1, with 11 positions matching TRBD1. V trimming: 6 bases; J trimming: 5 bases; junction bases outside the gene matches: 6. The CDR3 consists of 15 residues. Germline V CDR1 and CDR2: MNHEY, SVGEGT. CDR3 DNA sequence: TGTGCCAGCAGCCCCGGACAGGGGGCCCACAATGAGCAGTTCTTC. Translation: CASSPGQGAHNEQFF.

This clonotype was detected ten times or more. This chain uses TRBV30 with TRBJ2-1, with 10 bases that match TRBD2. CDR1 and CDR2 from the germline V gene are GTSNPN and SVGIG (reference sequence). The CDR3 is 15 amino acids. Losses at the gene ends were 1 base for V and 4 bases for J; bases not matched to a gene: 4. CDR3 in DNA: TGTGCCTGGAGTGATACTAGCGGGATATACAATGAGCAGTTCTTC. This gives the protein CAWSDTSGIYNEQFF.

This clonotype was seen more than once but under ten times. The chain has TRBV15 and TRBJ2-7; 9 bases fit TRBD1. The CDR3 runs 14 residues. With 0 bases clipped from V and 6 bases from J, the junction kept 3 bases outside the gene matches. Germline-derived CDR1 and CDR2 are LNHNV and YYDKDF (reference sequence). The CDR3 DNA is TGTGCCACCAGCAGAGATACAGGGGGCTCCGAGCAGTACTTC. Its translation is CATSRDTGGSEQYF.

The rearrangement links TRBV27 to TRBJ2-3; possible D gene TRBD1, 5 bases. Germline-derived CDR1 and CDR2 are MNHEY and SMNVEV (reference sequence). There are 13 residues in the CDR3. Trimming took 7 bases from V and 1 from J, leaving 9 bases between them. The CDR3 region is CASMGPGTDTQYF. The CDR3 nucleotides read TGTGCCAGCATGGGGCCAGGCACAGATACGCAGTATTTT.

This clonotype was counted at least ten times. The V gene is TRBV7-9, the J gene TRBJ2-7, with TRBD2 matching 10 bases. The V gene end was trimmed by 5 bases and the J gene end by 5 bases; junction bases not matched to a gene: 6. The CDR3 is 14 residues long. Germline assignment: CDR1 SEHNR and CDR2 FQNEAQ (reference sequence). CDR3 sequence: CASSPGTSVHEQYF. CDR3 DNA: TGTGCCAGCAGCCCGGGGACTAGCGTCCACGAGCAGTACTTC.

V and J are TRBV12-3 or TRBV12-4 and TRBJ1-3; no clear D gene. This CDR3 contains 14 residues. V was pared by 3 bases and J by 1 base, with 7 bases between. The CDR3 region is CASSLIASGNTIYF. Here the CDR3 DNA reads TGTGCCAGCAGTTTGATCGCTTCTGGAAACACCATATATTTT.

This clonotype was recorded a few times. The rearrangement links TRBV15 to TRBJ2-1; 13 bases match TRBD2. Germline V gene sequence: CDR1 LNHNV, CDR2 YYDKDF (reference sequence). The CDR3 extends over 15 amino acids. The V gene end was trimmed by 5 bases and the J gene end by 8 bases; junction bases not matched to a gene: 6. CDR3 in amino acids: CATSGRTSGSDEQFF. The CDR3 DNA sequence: TGTGCCACCAGCGGCAGGACTAGCGGGAGCGATGAGCAGTTCTTC.

This clonotype was found many times. The chain recombines TRBV28 with TRBJ2-1; TRBD1 agrees at 12 bases. Trimming removed 7 bases from V and 7 bases from J; junction bases left unmatched: 5. The germline CDR1 and CDR2 sequences are MDHEN and SYDVKM. The CDR3 runs 14 residues. In DNA, the CDR3 is TGTGCCAGCACCGGGGACAGGGGGCTTAATGAGCAGTTCTTC. Translation gives CASTGDRGLNEQFF.

This clonotype was counted at least ten times. This chain uses TRBV28 with TRBJ2-5; 9 bases are shared with TRBD2. The J segment lost 3 bases and the V segment lost 3 bases, leaving 5 bases of the junction unmatched. The CDR3 consists of 15 residues. From germline, CDR1 is MDHEN and CDR2 SYDVKM. In DNA form, the CDR3 reads TGTGCCAGCAGTTTTTTGGCGGGAGGGAAAGAGACCCAGTACTTC. Residues: CASSFLAGGKETQYF.

The chain employs TRBV7-3 and TRBJ2-1, with 10 bases lining up with TRBD1. Germline trimming cut 1 base from V and 2 bases from J; bases unmatched to any gene: 2. Germline loops: CDR1 SGHTA, CDR2 FQGTGA. This CDR3 has 16 residues. CDR3 sequence: CASSLRGTGAYNEQFF. DNA of the CDR3: TGTGCCAGCAGCTTAAGGGGGACAGGGGCCTACAATGAGCAGTTCTTC.

The chain recombines TRBV6-1 with TRBJ1-4; D is uncertain. Trimming removed 5 bases from V and 5 bases from J, with 12 bases in between. This CDR3 contains 14 residues. CDR1 is MNHNS, CDR2 SASEGT, per germline. CDR3 DNA: TGTGCCAGCAGTTATGCGGGCGTGAATGAAAAACTGTTTTTT. It encodes CASSYAGVNEKLFF.

As regards this clonotype: A much larger clonotype is one base distant, so this may be a read error. The V and J genes are TRBV10-3 and TRBJ2-3, with a tentative D call TRBD1 (5 bases). CDR1 is ENHRY and CDR2 is SYGVKD in the germline V gene. V gave up 3 bases and J gave up 5 bases, with 18 bases separating them. The CDR3 covers 16 residues. The CDR3 DNA sequence: TGTGCCATCAGTGAAGGGCAGCCTAGGGGCAAAGATACGCAGTATTTT. Translation gives CAISEGQPRGKDTQYF.

This clonotype was found a few times. This chain uses TRBV7-6 with TRBJ2-5; D ambiguous. Trimming cost V 2 bases and J 7 bases, with 8 bases left between them. Per the germline V gene, CDR1 is SGHVS and CDR2 is FNYEAQ. The CDR3 has 12 amino acids. CDR3: CASSLSPMTQYF. The CDR3 DNA sequence: TGTGCCAGCAGCTTATCGCCTATGACCCAGTACTTC.

This clonotype has a count of ten or more. This sequence joins TRBV6-2 or TRBV6-3 and TRBJ1-2; 8 nucleotides agree with TRBD1. V was pared by 6 bases and J by 7 bases, with 16 bases of the junction left unmatched. This CDR3 contains 16 residues. Germline-derived CDR1 and CDR2 are MNHEY and SVGEGT. CDR3 DNA: TGTGCCAGCAGCCGCCTCCGGGGACAGGAGACTATTGGCTACACCTTC. As protein: CASSRLRGQETIGYTF.

This clonotype was detected only a few times. This chain uses TRBV24-1 with TRBJ2-4; TRBD1 matches at 8 bases. This CDR3 region has 16 residues. Germline CDR1 and CDR2: KGHDR and SFDVKD. V lost 3 bases to trimming and J lost 3 bases; unmatched junction nucleotides: 6. The CDR3 region is CATSDPGQGGKNIQYF. The CDR3 coding sequence is TGTGCCACCAGTGATCCAGGACAGGGAGGCAAAAACATTCAGTACTTC.

This clonotype was seen a few times. J is TRBJ1-5 and V is TRBV24-1; no clear D. Germline CDR1 KGHDR, CDR2 SFDVKD. The CDR3 is made up of 16 amino acids. V lost 1 base, J lost 3 bases, and 12 bases lay in between. The CDR3 DNA reads TGTGCCACCAGTGATTTAAGGGTACTCGACAATCAGCCCCAGCATTTT. This gives the protein CATSDLRVLDNQPQHF.

This sequence joins TRBV3-1 and TRBJ2-1; TRBD2 matches 9 bases. The CDR3 is made up of 14 amino acids. Germline-derived CDR1 and CDR2 are LGHDT and YNNKEL (reference sequence). J was trimmed by 8 bases and V by 2 bases; bases with no gene match: 4. CDR3 sequence (DNA): TGTGCCAGCAGCCAATTTAGCGGGAGATATGAGCAGTTCTTC. Its translation is CASSQFSGRYEQFF.

This clonotype was counted many times. The chain carries TRBV20-1 and TRBJ2-1; TRBD2 matches 10 bases. The CDR3 length is 15 residues. The J segment lost 5 bases and the V segment lost 1 base, leaving 5 bases of the junction unmatched. The germline V gene encodes CDR1 DFQATT and CDR2 SNEGSKA (reference sequence). CDR3 region: CSARAGTSVHNEQFF. DNA of the CDR3: TGCAGTGCTAGAGCGGGGACTAGCGTTCACAATGAGCAGTTCTTC.

This clonotype was observed many times. The chain combines TRBV7-9 with TRBJ2-7; 7 bases are shared with TRBD2. The CDR3 runs 15 residues. Unmatched junction bases numbered 12, after V lost 5 bases and J lost 5 bases. The germline CDR1 and CDR2 sequences are SEHNR and FQNEAQ (reference sequence). The CDR3 here is CASSPPGRGQNEQYF. DNA of the CDR3: TGTGCCAGCAGCCCCCCGGGGAGGGGTCAGAACGAGCAGTACTTC.

This clonotype was seen at least ten times. The J gene is TRBJ1-5, the V gene TRBV6-2 or TRBV6-3; tentative D call: TRBD1 (6 bases). V gave up 0 bases and J gave up 0 bases, with 15 bases separating them. This CDR3 has 18 residues. Germline V gene sequence: CDR1 MNHEY, CDR2 SVGEGT. CDR3 coding DNA: TGTGCCAGCAGTTACTCGGAATACAGGACAGATAGCAATCAGCCCCAGCATTTT. It translates to CASSYSEYRTDSNQPQHF.

In its sample, this clonotype was seen a few times. V gene TRBV6-2 or TRBV6-3 combines with J gene TRBJ2-1; D is unclear. CDR1 is MNHEY and CDR2 is SVGEGT in the germline V gene. Trimming took off 4 bases at V and 2 bases at J, with 15 bases between the two ends. The CDR3 has 16 amino acids. The CDR3 DNA reads as TGTGCCAGCAGTTCCTCCGGGCCACCACCCTACAATGAGCAGTTCTTC. Translation gives CASSSSGPPPYNEQFF.